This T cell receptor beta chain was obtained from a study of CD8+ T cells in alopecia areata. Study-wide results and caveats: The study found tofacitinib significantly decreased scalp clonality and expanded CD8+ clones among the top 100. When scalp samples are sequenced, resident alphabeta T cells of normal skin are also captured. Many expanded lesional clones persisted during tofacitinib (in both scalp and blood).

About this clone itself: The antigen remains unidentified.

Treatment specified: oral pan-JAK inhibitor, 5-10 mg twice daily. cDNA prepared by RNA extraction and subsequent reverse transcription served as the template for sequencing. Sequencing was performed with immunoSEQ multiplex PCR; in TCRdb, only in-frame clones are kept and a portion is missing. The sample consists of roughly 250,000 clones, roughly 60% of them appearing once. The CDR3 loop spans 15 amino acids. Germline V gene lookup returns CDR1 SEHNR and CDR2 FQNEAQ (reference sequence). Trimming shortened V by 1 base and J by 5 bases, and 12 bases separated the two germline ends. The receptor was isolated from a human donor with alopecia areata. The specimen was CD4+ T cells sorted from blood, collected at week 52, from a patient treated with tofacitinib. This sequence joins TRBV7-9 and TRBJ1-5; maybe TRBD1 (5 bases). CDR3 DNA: TGTGCCAGCAGCTTAGGGGACGCAGCCTATCAGCCCCAGCATTTT. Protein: CASSLGDAAYQPQHF.